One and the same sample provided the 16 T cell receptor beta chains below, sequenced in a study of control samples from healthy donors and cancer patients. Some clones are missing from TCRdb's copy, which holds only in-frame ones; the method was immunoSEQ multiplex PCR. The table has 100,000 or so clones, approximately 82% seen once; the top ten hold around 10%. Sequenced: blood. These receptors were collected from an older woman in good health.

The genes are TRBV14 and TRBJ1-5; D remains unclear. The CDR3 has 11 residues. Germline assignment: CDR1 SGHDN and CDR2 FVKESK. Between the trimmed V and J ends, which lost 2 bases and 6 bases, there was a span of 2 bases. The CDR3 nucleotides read TGTGCCAGCAGCCAACCTCAGCCCCAGCATTTT. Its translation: CASSQPQPQHF. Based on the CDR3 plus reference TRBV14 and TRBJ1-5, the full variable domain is EAGVTQFPSHSVIEKGQTVTLRCDPISGHDNLYWYRRVMGKEIKFLLHFVKESKQDESGMPNNRFLAERTGGTYSTLKVQPAELEDSGVYFCASSQPQPQHFGDGTRLSIL.

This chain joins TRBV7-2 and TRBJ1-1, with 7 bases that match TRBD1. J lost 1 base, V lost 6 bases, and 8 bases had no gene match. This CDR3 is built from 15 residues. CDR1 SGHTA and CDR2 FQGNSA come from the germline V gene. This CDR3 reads CASRQGGSENTEAFF. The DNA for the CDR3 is TGTGCCAGCAGACAAGGGGGCTCGGAGAACACTGAAGCTTTCTTT.

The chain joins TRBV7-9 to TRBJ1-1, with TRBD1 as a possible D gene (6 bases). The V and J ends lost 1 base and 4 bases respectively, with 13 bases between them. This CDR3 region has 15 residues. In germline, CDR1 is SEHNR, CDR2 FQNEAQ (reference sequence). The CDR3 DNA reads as TGTGCCAGCAGCTTAGTCCAGGGGCTGAGCACTGAAGCTTTCTTT. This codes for CASSLVQGLSTEAFF. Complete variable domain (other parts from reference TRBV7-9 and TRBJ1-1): DTGVSQNPRHKITKRGQNVTFRCDPISEHNRLYWYRQTLGQGPEFLTYFQNEAQLEKSRLLSDRFSAERPKGSFSTLEIQRTEQGDSAMYLCASSLVQGLSTEAFFGQGTRLTVV.

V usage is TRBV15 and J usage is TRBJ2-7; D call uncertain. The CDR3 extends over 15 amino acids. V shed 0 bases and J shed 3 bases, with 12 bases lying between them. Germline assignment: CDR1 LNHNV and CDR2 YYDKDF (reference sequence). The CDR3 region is CATSRDRVVDYEQYF. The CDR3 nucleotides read TGTGCCACCAGCAGAGATCGGGTCGTAGACTACGAGCAGTACTTC.

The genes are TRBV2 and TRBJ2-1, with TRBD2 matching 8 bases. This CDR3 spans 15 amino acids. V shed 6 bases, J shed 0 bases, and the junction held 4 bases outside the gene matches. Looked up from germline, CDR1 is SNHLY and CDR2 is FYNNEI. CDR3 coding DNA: TGTGCCAGCAGCTCCGGGACTAGCTCCTACAATGAGCAGTTCTTC. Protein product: CASSSGTSSYNEQFF.

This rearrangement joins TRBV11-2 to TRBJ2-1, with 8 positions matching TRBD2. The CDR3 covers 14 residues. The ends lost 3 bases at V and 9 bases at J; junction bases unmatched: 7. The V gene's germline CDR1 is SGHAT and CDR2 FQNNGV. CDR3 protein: CASSLGAGGTEQFF. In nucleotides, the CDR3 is TGTGCCAGCAGCTTGGGGGCGGGAGGTACTGAGCAGTTCTTC.

In DNA, the CDR3 is TGTGCCACCCCTGGAAGCCCGTATGGCTACACCTTC. The encoded protein is CATPGSPYGYTF. The chain couples TRBV28 to TRBJ1-2; D remains unclear. CDR1 is MDHEN, CDR2 SYDVKM, per germline. The CDR3 is 12 residues long. Trimming removed 10 bases at V and 5 bases at J, with 14 bases between.

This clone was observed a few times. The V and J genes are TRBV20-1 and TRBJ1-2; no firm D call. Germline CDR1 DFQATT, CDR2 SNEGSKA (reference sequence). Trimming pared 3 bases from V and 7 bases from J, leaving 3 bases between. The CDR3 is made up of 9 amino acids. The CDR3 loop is CSARSGYTF. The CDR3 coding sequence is TGCAGTGCTAGGTCTGGCTACACCTTC.

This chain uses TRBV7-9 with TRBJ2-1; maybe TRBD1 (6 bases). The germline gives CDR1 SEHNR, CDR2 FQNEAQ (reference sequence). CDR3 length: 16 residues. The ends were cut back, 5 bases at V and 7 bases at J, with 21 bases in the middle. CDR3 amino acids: CASSIHTGSLGNEQFF. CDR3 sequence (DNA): TGTGCCAGCAGCATCCACACAGGGTCTCTCGGTAATGAGCAGTTCTTC.

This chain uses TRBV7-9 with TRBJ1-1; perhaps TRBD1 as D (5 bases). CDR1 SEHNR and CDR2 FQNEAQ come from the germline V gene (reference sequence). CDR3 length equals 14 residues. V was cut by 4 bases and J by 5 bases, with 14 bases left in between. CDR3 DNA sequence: TGTGCCAGCAGCTCTCTCGGGGGAGGAACTGAAGCTTTCTTT. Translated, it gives CASSSLGGGTEAFF.

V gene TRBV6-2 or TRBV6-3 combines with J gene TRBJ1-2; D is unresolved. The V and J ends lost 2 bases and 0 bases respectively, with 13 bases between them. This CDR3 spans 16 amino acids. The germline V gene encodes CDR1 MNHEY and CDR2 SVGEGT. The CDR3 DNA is TGTGCCAGCAGTTACCCAGATAGGCCAGCTAACTATGGCTACACCTTC. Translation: CASSYPDRPANYGYTF.

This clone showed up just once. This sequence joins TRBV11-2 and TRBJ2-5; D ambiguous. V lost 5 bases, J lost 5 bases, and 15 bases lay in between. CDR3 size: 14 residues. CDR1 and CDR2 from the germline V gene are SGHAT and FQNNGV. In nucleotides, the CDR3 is TGTGCCAGCAGCCATCGGGCCTGGTCGGAGACCCAGTACTTC. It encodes CASSHRAWSETQYF.

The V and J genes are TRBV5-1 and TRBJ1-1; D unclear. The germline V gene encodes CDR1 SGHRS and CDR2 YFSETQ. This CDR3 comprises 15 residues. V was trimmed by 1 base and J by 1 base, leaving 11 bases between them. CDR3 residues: CASSLTGSGNTEAFF. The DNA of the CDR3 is TGCGCCAGCAGCTTGACTGGTTCTGGGAACACTGAAGCTTTCTTT.

Here the CDR3 reads CASSEVRAATFSGNTIYF. For the CDR3, the DNA is TGTGCCAGCAGTGAAGTTAGGGCCGCGACCTTCTCTGGAAACACCATATATTTT. The chain is built from TRBV2 and TRBJ1-3; D remains ambiguous. There are 18 residues in the CDR3. Deletions cut 1 base from V and 0 bases from J, with 16 bases between. Germline lookup yields CDR1 SNHLY and CDR2 FYNNEI. The whole variable domain, remainder taken from reference TRBV2 and TRBJ1-3, is EPEVTQTPSHQVTQMGQEVILRCVPISNHLYFYWYRQILGQKVEFLVSFYNNEISEKSEIFDDQFSVERPDGSNFTLKIRSTKLEDSAMYFCASSEVRAATFSGNTIYFGEGSWLTVV.

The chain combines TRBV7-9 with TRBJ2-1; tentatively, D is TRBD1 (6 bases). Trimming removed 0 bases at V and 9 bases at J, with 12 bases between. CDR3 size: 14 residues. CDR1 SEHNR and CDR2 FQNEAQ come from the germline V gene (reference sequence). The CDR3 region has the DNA TGTGCCAGCAGCTTAGCGCAGGGGTCGGGTGAGCAGTTCTTC. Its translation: CASSLAQGSGEQFF.

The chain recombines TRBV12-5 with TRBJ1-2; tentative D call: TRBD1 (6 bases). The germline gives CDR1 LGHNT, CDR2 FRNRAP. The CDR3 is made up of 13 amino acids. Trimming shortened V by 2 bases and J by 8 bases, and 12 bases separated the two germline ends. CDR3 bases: TGTGCTAGTGGTTTGTCAACCAGGGGCGGCTACACCTTC. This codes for CASGLSTRGGYTF.